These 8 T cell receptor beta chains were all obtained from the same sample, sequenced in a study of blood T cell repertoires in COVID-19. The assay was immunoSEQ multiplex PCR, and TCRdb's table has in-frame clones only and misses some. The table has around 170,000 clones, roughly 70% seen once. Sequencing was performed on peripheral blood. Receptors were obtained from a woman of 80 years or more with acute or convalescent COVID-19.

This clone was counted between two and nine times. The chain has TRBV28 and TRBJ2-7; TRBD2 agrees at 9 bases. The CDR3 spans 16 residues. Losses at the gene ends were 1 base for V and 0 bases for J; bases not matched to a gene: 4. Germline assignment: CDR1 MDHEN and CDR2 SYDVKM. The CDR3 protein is CASSLLVSGSSYEQYF. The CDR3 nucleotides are TGTGCCAGCAGTTTATTGGTTAGCGGGAGCTCCTACGAGCAGTACTTC.

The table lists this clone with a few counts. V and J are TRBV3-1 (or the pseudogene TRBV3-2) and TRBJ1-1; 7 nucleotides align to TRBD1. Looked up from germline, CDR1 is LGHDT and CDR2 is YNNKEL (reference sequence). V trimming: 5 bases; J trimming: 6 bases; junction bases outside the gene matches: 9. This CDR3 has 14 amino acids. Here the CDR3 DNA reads TGTGCCAGCAGCTTAGGACAGGCGGTATCTGAAGCTTTCTTT. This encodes CASSLGQAVSEAFF.

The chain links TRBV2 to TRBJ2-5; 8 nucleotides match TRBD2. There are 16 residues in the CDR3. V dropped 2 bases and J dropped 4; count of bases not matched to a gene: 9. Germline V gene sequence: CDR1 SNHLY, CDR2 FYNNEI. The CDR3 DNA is TGTGCCAGCAGTGAATGGAGTGCGGGAGGTGTAGAGACCCAGTACTTC. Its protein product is CASSEWSAGGVETQYF.

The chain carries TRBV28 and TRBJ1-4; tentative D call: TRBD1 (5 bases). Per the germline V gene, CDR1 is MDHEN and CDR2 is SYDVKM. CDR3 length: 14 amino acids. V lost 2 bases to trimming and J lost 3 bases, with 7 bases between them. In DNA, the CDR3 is TGTGCCAGCAGTTTAGGGGGGGCTAATGAAAAACTGTTTTTT. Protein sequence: CASSLGGANEKLFF.

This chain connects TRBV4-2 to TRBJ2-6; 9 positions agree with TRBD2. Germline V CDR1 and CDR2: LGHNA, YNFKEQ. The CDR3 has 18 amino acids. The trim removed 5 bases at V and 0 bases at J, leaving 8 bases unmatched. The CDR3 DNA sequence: TGTGCCAGCAGCACCCGACTAGCGGTCCTCTCTGGGGCCAACGTCCTGACTTTC. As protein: CASSTRLAVLSGANVLTF.

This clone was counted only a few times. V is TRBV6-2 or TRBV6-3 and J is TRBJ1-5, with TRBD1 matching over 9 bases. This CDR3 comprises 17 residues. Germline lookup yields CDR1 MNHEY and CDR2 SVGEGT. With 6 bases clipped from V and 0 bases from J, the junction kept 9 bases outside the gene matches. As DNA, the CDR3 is TGTGCCAGCAGCCTTTCGAGGACAGGGGTTAGCAATCAGCCCCAGCATTTT. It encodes CASSLSRTGVSNQPQHF.

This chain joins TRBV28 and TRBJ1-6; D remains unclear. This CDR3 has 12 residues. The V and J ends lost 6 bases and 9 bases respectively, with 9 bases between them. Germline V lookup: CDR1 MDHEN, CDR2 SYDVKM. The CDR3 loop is CASRSTSSPLHF. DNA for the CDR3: TGTGCCAGCAGATCGACAAGTTCACCCCTCCACTTT.

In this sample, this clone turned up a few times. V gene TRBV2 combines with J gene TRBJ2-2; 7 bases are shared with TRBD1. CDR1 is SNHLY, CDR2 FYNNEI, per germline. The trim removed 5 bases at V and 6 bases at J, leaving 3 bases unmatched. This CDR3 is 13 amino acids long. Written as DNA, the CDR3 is TGTGCCAGCAGTTACAGGGGTGCCGGGGAGCTGTTTTTT. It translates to CASSYRGAGELFF.